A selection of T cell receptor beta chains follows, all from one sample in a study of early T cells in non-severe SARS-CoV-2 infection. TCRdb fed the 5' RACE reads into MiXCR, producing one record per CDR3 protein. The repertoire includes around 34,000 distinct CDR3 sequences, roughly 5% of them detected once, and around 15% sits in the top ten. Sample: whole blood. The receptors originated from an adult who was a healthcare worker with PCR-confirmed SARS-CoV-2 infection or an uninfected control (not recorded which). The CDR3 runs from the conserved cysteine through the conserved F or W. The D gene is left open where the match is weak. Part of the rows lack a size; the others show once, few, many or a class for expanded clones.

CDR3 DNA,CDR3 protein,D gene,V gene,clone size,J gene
TGCGCCAGCAGTTGGGGGAACACTGAAGCTTTCTTT,CASSWGNTEAFF,-,TRBV5-1,few,TRBJ1-1
TGTGCCATCCAGACAGGGGAGGAAACTGAAGCTTTCTTT,CAIQTGEETEAFF,TRBD1,TRBV10-3,few,TRBJ1-1
TGTGCCAGCAGCCAAGAGGCACCCCGACAGGGTGGAAGATCACCCCTCCACTTT,CASSQEAPRQGGRSPLHF,TRBD1,TRBV4-2,-,TRBJ1-6
TGTGCCAGCAGCTTGTGGCCCGGGACTAGCGGGGGGGCCTCTCAGCAGTTCTTC,CASSLWPGTSGGASQQFF,TRBD2,TRBV5-5,many,TRBJ2-1
TGTGCCAGCATCCGTAGCGGGGGCTCCTACAATGAGCAGTTCTTC,CASIRSGGSYNEQFF,TRBD2,TRBV6-1,many,TRBJ2-1
TGTGCCAGCAGCCAAGACGGGTCGGCGAACACTGAAGCTTTCTTT,CASSQDGSANTEAFF,-,TRBV3-1,-,TRBJ1-1
TGTGCCAGCAGCTTAGTAAATGGACTGACGGAAGAGACCCAGTACTTC,CASSLVNGLTEETQYF,-,TRBV13,many,TRBJ2-5
TGTGCCATCAGTGAGGGAGGCGGCACTGAAGCTTTCTTT,CAISEGGGTEAFF,-,TRBV10-3,many,TRBJ1-1
TGTGCCAGCCATAAAGCAGGACTAGCGGGGGGGCCTAGAGAGACCCAGTACTTC,CASHKAGLAGGPRETQYF,TRBD2,TRBV3-1,many,TRBJ2-5
TGTGCCAGCAGTGCCTCGTCTCTGAACACTGAAGCTTTCTTT,CASSASSLNTEAFF,-,TRBV12-3/TRBV12-4,many,TRBJ1-1
TGTGCCACCAAAACCGCACTACAGGGAGCTGGAAACACCATATATTTT,CATKTALQGAGNTIYF,-,TRBV24-1,many,TRBJ1-3
TGTGCCAGCACCCTGGGGGGGTTTACCTACGAGCAGTACTTC,CASTLGGFTYEQYF,TRBD2,TRBV12-3/TRBV12-4,many,TRBJ2-7
TGTGCCAGCAGCCAAGATTTTTCCGGACAGGGTGACAATGAGCAGTTCTTC,CASSQDFSGQGDNEQFF,TRBD1,TRBV4-2,many,TRBJ2-1
TGTGCCAGCAGCTTATTCCGGGATACGCAGTATTTT,CASSLFRDTQYF,-,TRBV11-2,few,TRBJ2-3
TGTGCCAGCAGTTATCCCAGGGGACGGAACACTGAAGCTTTCTTT,CASSYPRGRNTEAFF,-,TRBV6-2/TRBV6-3,many,TRBJ1-1
TGTGCCAGCAGCTTAGATCGAAAGGGAACATATGGCTACACCTTC,CASSLDRKGTYGYTF,-,TRBV11-2,many,TRBJ1-2
TGCGCCAGCAGTGAAAGGGGGGGCTACTCCTACAATGAGCAGTTCTTC,CASSERGGYSYNEQFF,-,TRBV10-2,many,TRBJ2-1
TGTGCCAGCAGCTCGGGGACAGGTGTAGAATTCGGGCAGTATTTT,CASSSGTGVEFGQYF,TRBD1,TRBV7-6,many,TRBJ2-3
TGCAGCGTTGTGACAGGGGAGAACACTGAAGCTTTCTTT,CSVVTGENTEAFF,TRBD1,TRBV29-1,many,TRBJ1-1
TGTGCCAGCAGCGCAACCCCTGACAGGGTTGCTGAAGCTTTCTTT,CASSATPDRVAEAFF,TRBD1,TRBV7-3,many,TRBJ1-1
TGTGCCAGCAGGTTCGGCCAAGTTGGGGATACGCAGTATTTT,CASRFGQVGDTQYF,-,TRBV6-1,many,TRBJ2-3
TGTGCCAGCAGTGGAGGGAGTACTGAAGCTTTCTTT,CASSGGSTEAFF,-,TRBV2,many,TRBJ1-1
TGTGCCAGCAGTTACCAGCGGGGGTCCGCAGATACGCAGTATTTT,CASSYQRGSADTQYF,TRBD2,TRBV6-2/TRBV6-3,many,TRBJ2-3
TGTGCCAGCAGTTACGATCCCGGGACTAGCGGGCCCTTGTTCTTC,CASSYDPGTSGPLFF,TRBD2,TRBV6-6,few,TRBJ2-1
TGTGCCAGCTCACCTTCAGCGGGACAACCTAATTCACCCCTCCACTTT,CASSPSAGQPNSPLHF,-,TRBV18,many,TRBJ1-6